This T cell receptor beta chain was documented in a study of T cell responses to AZD1222 COVID-19 vaccine. Study results and limitations: Spike-specific TCR depth and breadth grew after two AZD1222 doses.

Germline V gives CDR1 SGHRS, CDR2 YFSETQ. The V end was cut by 1 base, the J end by 3 bases, with 2 bases between. This CDR3 has 11 residues. Profiled with immunoSEQ multiplex PCR; TCRdb holds only in-frame clones, not every one. The profile covers 150,000 to 170,000 clones, with 86% appearing a single time and 5% to 6% taken by the ten largest. Notes on this clone: The antigen remains unidentified.

V and J are TRBV5-1 and TRBJ2-7; D unclear. The sequence derives from an adult in good health. The sequences come from peripheral blood, collected on day 0 of MenACWY control vaccination. CDR3 residues: CASSLYYEQYF. DNA of the CDR3: TGCGCCAGCAGCTTGTACTACGAGCAGTACTTC.